A selection of T cell receptor beta chains follows, all from one sample in a study of blood T cell repertoires in COVID-19. Sequencing used immunoSEQ multiplex PCR; TCRdb keeps in-frame clones, though not all of them. The data hold 250,000 to 300,000 clones, with around 90% observed a single time. The sample comprised peripheral blood. These receptors came from a woman in her fifties or sixties who had recovered from COVID-19. The CDR3 runs from the conserved cysteine through the conserved F or W. The order of the fields is clone size, CDR3 length, V gene, J gene, CDR3 protein. Some rows have no size entry. The others give once, few or many, or a class for an expanded clone.

NA	13	TRBV7-3	TRBJ1-5	CASSPDSNQPQHF
NA	12	TRBV12-3/TRBV12-4	TRBJ1-5	CASSTRNQPQHF
NA	13	TRBV21-1	TRBJ2-7	CASSRAGPYEQYF
NA	16	TRBV5-1	TRBJ1-4	CASSSTGGSTNEKLFF
once	16	TRBV7-2	TRBJ2-5	CASSDKGTSGEETQYF
NA	13	TRBV28	TRBJ1-5	CATRAQFNQPQHF
NA	14	TRBV5-1	TRBJ2-5	CASSLARREETQYF
NA	13	TRBV7-3	TRBJ2-5	CASSSVGLETQYF
few	15	TRBV27	TRBJ1-5	CASNPSGGLGQPQHF
NA	13	TRBV19	TRBJ1-2	CASSKTGSYGYTF
NA	14	TRBV18	TRBJ2-7	CASSPGQRIYEQYF
NA	16	TRBV19	TRBJ2-2	CASSMRGRGRTGELFF
NA	16	TRBV18	TRBJ2-7	CASSPPNLAGGYEQYF
few	13	TRBV28	TRBJ1-2	CASSLTGAYGYTF
NA	14	TRBV30	TRBJ1-3	CAWRQGATGNTIYF
NA	17	TRBV4-1	TRBJ2-3	CASSQAGLAGGGDTQYF
NA	14	TRBV30	TRBJ2-3	CAWSVQGAGDTQYF
NA	11	TRBV29-1	TRBJ1-1	CSVLRGLEAFF
NA	14	TRBV5-4	TRBJ1-4	CASSEGGDIQKLFF
NA	14	TRBV4-2	TRBJ2-7	CASSQRTGLYEQYF
NA	12	TRBV28	TRBJ2-7	CASSTQGYEQYF
NA	15	TRBV4-1	TRBJ1-5	CASSPQTGVNQPQHF
NA	16	TRBV3-1/TRBV3-2	TRBJ2-5	CASSQEGQFLGETQYF
NA	16	TRBV6-5	TRBJ1-5	CASSYDWTGSNQPQHF
once	15	TRBV5-6	TRBJ1-2	CASSLERGLVYGYTF
NA	13	TRBV27	TRBJ2-1	CASTLRRGGEQFF
NA	15	TRBV6-2/TRBV6-3	TRBJ2-3	CASSYGGARTDTQYF
once	15	TRBV6-5	TRBJ2-1	CASSYGGSSYNEQFF
NA	14	TRBV6-5	TRBJ1-1	CASSLGHPERGAFF
NA	12	TRBV30	TRBJ2-7	CAWSVRAGEQYF
NA	15	TRBV5-1	TRBJ1-4	CASSFRTGRDEKLFF
NA	13	TRBV29-1	TRBJ2-3	CSVRQGNTDTQYF
NA	17	TRBV7-9	TRBJ1-2	CASSQPLDRPGVNGYTF
NA	14	TRBV14	TRBJ2-5	CASSQVLRSETQYF
NA	13	TRBV7-3	TRBJ2-2	CASSLKRTGELFF
NA	16	TRBV5-1	TRBJ1-1	CASSLARDSYNTEAFF
NA	18	TRBV21-1	TRBJ2-3	CASSKESPSGGAKDTQYF
NA	15	TRBV9	TRBJ2-7	CASSVADRESYEQYF
NA	15	TRBV5-5	TRBJ2-7	CASSSAGTGSYEQYF
NA	15	TRBV7-8	TRBJ1-2	CASSLGTASNYGYTF
NA	13	TRBV29-1	TRBJ1-2	CSASQGANYGYTF
NA	14	TRBV11-2	TRBJ1-3	CASSADRAGNTIYF
few	16	TRBV6-6	TRBJ1-1	CASSRSEAELGTEAFF
few	17	TRBV7-8	TRBJ1-5	CASSLARTSQINQPQHF